A selection of T cell receptor beta chains follows, all from one sample in a study of tumor and adjacent non-tumor tissue in lung cancer. MiXCR, run by TCRdb on the multiplex PCR reads, gives a single entry per CDR3 protein. The repertoire consists of some 74,000 distinct CDR3 sequences, with approximately 77% occurring once and the leading ten covering around 10%. Sample: lung tumor tissue. The receptor set was obtained from a woman aged 40 to 49 with non-small cell lung cancer. Both conserved end residues are part of each CDR3. D genes are given only for firm matches. Expanded clones are given a class, and other clones once, few, many or no size at all.

CASSSVGGRYEQYF many TRBV28 .
CAISPTSRLFF . TRBV6-2/TRBV6-3 .
CTSGKSRTGAAGGGYTF . TRBV6-1 TRBD1
CATSLAGDAGEWFF once TRBV7-8 TRBD2
CASSLQVARCGYTF . TRBV12-3/TRBV12-4 .
CASSGDRPRGEKLFF many TRBV28 .
CVSSSPGTSGTDTKYF once TRBV6-2/TRBV6-3 TRBD2
CATSDSMTDTQYF . TRBV24-1 .
CASSLGQRGERFEQYF . TRBV5-1 .
CSVAGPGGPYSSEQFF . TRBV29-1 TRBD2
CASLSTSSSYNEQFF . TRBV18 .
CASSLTVNMGELFF . TRBV11-3 .
CASNPEPRGGLGGYTF . TRBV6-5 .
CASSSLNDGGRDGYTF . TRBV6-6 .
CSVGGGRQFTGYTF . TRBV29-1 .
CTSSKTIAALYNEQFF . TRBV11-2 .
CASSPLSEADIQYF . TRBV11-2 .
CASSQQSTSTSWNEQFF . TRBV14 .
CASSPPGEGRQYF few TRBV7-3 .
CASSQYSGTAINHGYTF . TRBV11-1 TRBD1
CSARGTGMYEQYF many TRBV20-1 TRBD1
CASSVDLGGRQPHHF . TRBV11-2 .
CASSLHPSGEIEQFF . TRBV11-2 TRBD2
CVTKGETGLSGELFF . TRBV6-1 TRBD1
CSVEGPETQYF . TRBV29-1 .
CANKLAGGLTDTQYF . TRBV6-5 TRBD2
CSVGGEAGGPVGDEQFF . TRBV29-1 TRBD2
CASSPDDYYSYEQYF few TRBV18 .
CSAFSGESSWNEQFF . TRBV20-1 .
CESSPGQGDNEQFF . TRBV11-3 TRBD1
CSVKVPPADTQYF . TRBV29-1 .
CASSKVYPGELFF many TRBV5-6 .
CASNPRGQFYEQYF . TRBV13 TRBD1
CSVEALGPLDNEPFF . TRBV29-1 .
CANSARDRGQAVF . TRBV11-2 TRBD1
CASSLRTGGRIDTRYF . TRBV11-3 TRBD2
CASSIGTSGLYYEQYF . TRBV11-1 TRBD2
CASSLKVSQTSGSDTQYF . TRBV5-4 TRBD2
CSAPVLEAVTYEQYF . TRBV20-1 .
CASSAPMRVGWKTQYF . TRBV4-1 .
CASRAGAVPEKLFF once TRBV11-3 .
CASSYPGVYNEQFF . TRBV7-2 .
CSALEQGNQSQHF . TRBV29-1 TRBD1
CARSLVTTGGETQYF . TRBV5-1 TRBD1
CSIPRLANSNEQFF . TRBV29-1 TRBD2
CASSWEGHGEYGYTF . TRBV28 .
CASSYLTSRHYEQYF . TRBV6-5 .
CASVKQEGGGYNSPLHF many TRBV6-1 .
CASSPMGRGMQGYTF . TRBV11-2 .
CVTSSSDWQYF . TRBV11-2 .
CASSYSKMTGGRGNQSQHF . TRBV6-6 TRBD1
CASALGGQETQYF medium-sized TRBV11-3 .
CASSPGTGSGDQYF once TRBV11-3 TRBD1
CSAREFGDSGNTIYF many TRBV20-1 .
CASSREQRSYEQYF . TRBV11-1 .
CDSAVQVFSYEQYF few TRBV5-6 .